This entry lists 6 T cell receptor beta chains sequenced from one sample in a study of blood T cell repertoires in COVID-19. Here immunoSEQ multiplex PCR was the method, and the copy in TCRdb shows in-frame clones only, minus some. The sample shows around 100,000 clones, roughly 80% of them seen only once. Sequencing input: peripheral blood. The receptors stem from a man aged 70 or older with active or convalescent COVID-19.

This clone appeared a few times. The V gene is TRBV13, the J gene TRBJ1-6, with 7 bases aligning to TRBD1. Germline CDR1 and CDR2: PRHDT and FYEKMQ (reference sequence). This CDR3 is built from 14 residues. The trim removed 0 bases at V and 10 bases at J, leaving 3 bases unmatched. CDR3 loop: CASSLGGGKSPLHF. As DNA, the CDR3 is TGTGCCAGCAGCTTAGGAGGGGGCAAATCACCCCTCCACTTT.

The rearrangement links TRBV3-1 (or the pseudogene TRBV3-2) to TRBJ2-1, with 14 bases matching TRBD2. CDR3 length equals 18 residues. In germline, CDR1 is LGHDT, CDR2 YNNKEL (reference sequence). The ends lost 0 bases at V and 4 bases at J; junction bases unmatched: 5. The CDR3 spells CASSQDPGLAGEYNEQFF. CDR3 nucleotide sequence: TGTGCCAGCAGCCAAGACCCGGGACTAGCGGGGGAATACAATGAGCAGTTCTTC.

J is TRBJ1-1 and V is TRBV5-1, with a tentative D call TRBD1 (5 bases). The V gene lost 0 bases and the J gene lost 6 bases, with 12 bases spanning the gap. The length of the CDR3 is 14 residues. The germline V gene encodes CDR1 SGHRS and CDR2 YFSETQ. This CDR3 is CASSLGGNYPEAFF. The CDR3 nucleotides read TGCGCCAGCAGCTTGGGGGGCAATTATCCTGAAGCTTTCTTT.

The chain uses TRBV2 and TRBJ1-1; D remains ambiguous. The CDR3 totals 12 residues. Germline V gene data show CDR1 as SNHLY and CDR2 as FYNNEI. V shed 5 bases and J shed 2 bases, with 6 bases lying between them. CDR3 sequence (DNA): TGTGCCAGCAGTTCCACAAACACTGAAGCTTTCTTT. Its translation: CASSSTNTEAFF.

The chain employs TRBV6-1 and TRBJ1-6; D gene uncertain. Trimming stripped 1 base from V and 5 bases from J, with 12 bases between. This CDR3 region has 16 residues. Per the germline V gene, CDR1 is MNHNS and CDR2 is SASEGT. The CDR3 bases are TGTGCCAGCAGTGAAGGAAGGCAGGTCGATAATTCACCCCTCCACTTT. Encoded protein: CASSEGRQVDNSPLHF.

This clone has just a few counts. The chain employs TRBV6-5 and TRBJ1-6, with D tentatively TRBD1 (6 bases). Germline values: CDR1 MNHEY, CDR2 SVGAGI. This CDR3 is built from 16 residues. Trimming took off 2 bases at V and 7 bases at J, with 15 bases between the two ends. The CDR3 DNA is TGTGCCAGCAGTTACACCTTGGACAGTGAAAATTCACCCCTCCACTTT. It yields the protein CASSYTLDSENSPLHF.